This T cell receptor (beta chain) stems from a study of T cell responses to AZD1222 COVID-19 vaccine. Study-level findings and limits: In all cases, repertoires were sampled only after the peak T cell response. Epitopes outside B.1.351 and B.1.1.7 mutated regions reportedly drew nearly half of spike TCRs. Of the AZD1222 recipients, only 5 to 7 were seropositive at baseline.

Germline CDR1 is LGHNA and CDR2 is YSLEER. This CDR3 spans 15 amino acids. The V gene end was trimmed by 8 bases and the J gene end by 5 bases; junction bases not matched to a gene: 8. Clones were read by immunoSEQ multiplex PCR, and TCRdb kept only the in-frame ones, dropping some. This table holds 160,000 or so clones, 92% found once. On this clone itself: Its antigen is not identified.

Source: peripheral blood, taken on day 0 of MenACWY control vaccination. The sequence was collected from an adult in good health. The chain employs TRBV4-3 and TRBJ2-2, with 10 positions matching TRBD2. CDR3 in amino acids: CASRRVAGGTGELFF. The CDR3 coding sequence is TGCGCCAGCCGACGGGTAGCGGGAGGAACCGGGGAGCTGTTTTTT.